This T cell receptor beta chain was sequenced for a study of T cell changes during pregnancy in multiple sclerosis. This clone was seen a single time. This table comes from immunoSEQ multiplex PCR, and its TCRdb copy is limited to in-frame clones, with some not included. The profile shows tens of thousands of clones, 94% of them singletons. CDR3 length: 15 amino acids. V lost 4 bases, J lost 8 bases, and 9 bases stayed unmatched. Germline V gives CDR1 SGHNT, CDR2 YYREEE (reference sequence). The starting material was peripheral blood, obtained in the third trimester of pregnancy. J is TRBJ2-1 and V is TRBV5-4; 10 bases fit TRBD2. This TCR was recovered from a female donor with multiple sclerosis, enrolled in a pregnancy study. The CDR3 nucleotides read TGTGCCAGCAGCCCCGGTGGACTAGCGGTGCATGAGCAGTTCTTC. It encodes CASSPGGLAVHEQFF.